These 15 T cell receptor beta chains were all obtained from the same sample, sequenced in a study of regulatory T cells in long-lasting Graves disease. Arm-PCR of CDR3 regions and iRepertoire HTBI primers were the basis on which TCR beta libraries were built. TCRdb processed the multiplex PCR reads anew with MiXCR; each CDR3 protein has one entry. In the table there are a few hundred thousand distinct CDR3 sequences, roughly a fifth of which are singletons. Regarding time point: persistent/refractory GD, antithyroid drugs over 5 years with positive TRAb. Following extraction of RNA from PBMCs, that RNA was used to make the TCR library. The sample consisted of peripheral blood mononuclear cells (PBMCs), taken when the disease was refractory, from a patient treated with antithyroid drugs. The source of these receptors is a female donor with Graves disease.

This clonotype appeared many times. The chain's CDR3 is CSGLVDIRSGANVLTF. The CDR3 DNA follows: TGCAGTGGTTTGGTGGACATTCGCTCTGGGGCCAACGTCCTGACTTTC. The chain has TRBV20-1 and TRBJ2-6; a possible D gene is TRBD1 (5 bases). From germline, CDR1 is DFQATT and CDR2 SNEGSKA (reference sequence). Trimming took off 7 bases at V and 0 bases at J, with 16 bases between the two ends. The CDR3 has 16 residues.

V is TRBV19 and J is TRBJ1-1; TRBD1 agrees at 9 bases. Unmatched junction bases numbered 7, after V lost 10 bases and J lost 7 bases. The CDR3 has 12 amino acids. CDR1 is LNHDA, CDR2 SQIVND, per germline (reference sequence). The CDR3 protein is CANSQGADEAFF. The CDR3, as DNA: TGTGCCAACTCACAGGGGGCAGATGAAGCTTTCTTT.

This chain joins TRBV5-8 and TRBJ1-5; the D gene is possibly TRBD1 (5 bases). This CDR3 spans 18 amino acids. Germline loops: CDR1 SGHTS, CDR2 YDEGEE. The V and J ends lost 4 bases and 5 bases respectively, with 25 bases between them. CDR3 nucleotide sequence: TGTGCCAGCAGCCCCGAGGGTTGGGGGACCCGGGAGCATCAGCCCCAGCATTTT. This codes for CASSPEGWGTREHQPQHF.

The DNA of the CDR3 is TGTGCCAGCAGCGGGGACAGCGGAGTTATAAATGAAAAACTGTTTTTT. Amino acids: CASSGDSGVINEKLFF. The chain carries TRBV7-8 and TRBJ1-4, with 7 bases identical to TRBD1. With 5 bases clipped from V and 5 bases from J, the junction kept 11 bases outside the gene matches. CDR1 and CDR2 from the germline V gene are SGHVS and FQNEAQ. The CDR3 spans 16 residues.

CDR3 protein: CSAEVNNEQFF. As DNA, the CDR3 is TGCAGCGCGGAAGTCAACAATGAGCAGTTCTTC. The chain has TRBV29-1 and TRBJ2-1; D remains unclear. This CDR3 has 11 amino acids. CDR1 is SQVTM, CDR2 ANQGSEA, per germline. V dropped 7 bases and J dropped 5 bases, with 9 bases sitting between them.

In this sample, this clonotype turned up a few times. This chain links TRBV10-3 with TRBJ2-7, with TRBD1 matching 7 bases. The CDR3 is made up of 15 amino acids. CDR1 is ENHRY, CDR2 SYGVKD, per germline. V trimming: 5 bases; J trimming: 2 bases; junction bases outside the gene matches: 9. The CDR3 nucleotides read TGTGCCATCAGTAAAACAGGGGATTTACCCTACGAGCAGTACTTC. This gives the protein CAISKTGDLPYEQYF.

A word on this clonotype: Given a much more abundant clone one base away, this may be a read error. V gene TRBV28 combines with J gene TRBJ2-6, with 9 bases matching TRBD1. Germline loops: CDR1 MDHEN, CDR2 SYDVKM. The CDR3 covers 17 residues. This CDR3 is CASSGDRVYGGANVLAF. Here the CDR3 DNA reads TGTGCCAGCAGTGGGGACAGGGTCTACGGTGGGGCCAACGTCCTGGCTTTC.

The table lists this clonotype with many counts. This chain uses TRBV7-6 with TRBJ2-7; TRBD2 matches 7 bases. The germline V gene encodes CDR1 SGHVS and CDR2 FNYEAQ. With 5 bases clipped from V and 3 bases from J, the junction kept 10 bases outside the gene matches. The CDR3 runs 15 residues. For the CDR3, the DNA is TGTGCCAGCAGCGGGACCGGGACTAAGAGCTACGAGCAGTACTTC. Translated, it gives CASSGTGTKSYEQYF.

The CDR3 DNA reads as TGCAGCGGAGGACTAGCGGGTTTCACAGATACGCAGTATTTT. Its protein is CSGGLAGFTDTQYF. This chain joins TRBV29-1 and TRBJ2-3; 11 bases agree with TRBD2. V lost 7 bases and J lost 2; bases outside the gene matches: 5. The CDR3 covers 14 residues. Germline V gives CDR1 SQVTM, CDR2 ANQGSEA.

This clonotype was detected only a few times. The V call is TRBV7-2, the J call TRBJ1-5; 8 nucleotides align to TRBD1. Germline V lookup: CDR1 SGHTA, CDR2 FQGNSA. This CDR3 spans 15 amino acids. J lost 3 bases, V lost 5 bases, and 6 bases had no gene match. For the CDR3, the DNA is TGTGCCAGCAGCCCCCGACAGGGGCACAATCAGCCCCAGCATTTT. This translates into CASSPRQGHNQPQHF.

This clonotype has ten or more counts. V gene TRBV7-9 combines with J gene TRBJ1-1; possible D gene TRBD1, 5 bases. The CDR3 runs to 15 residues. Germline assignment: CDR1 SEHNR and CDR2 FQNEAQ (reference sequence). V lost 10 bases, J lost 0 bases, and 18 bases lay in between. DNA for the CDR3: TGTGCCATCCCGGACACGGGGGGTGTGAACACTGAAGCTTTCTTT. Protein sequence: CAIPDTGGVNTEAFF. Using reference TRBV7-9 and TRBJ1-1 for the parts outside the CDR3, the full variable domain is DTGVSQNPRHKITKRGQNVTFRCDPISEHNRLYWYRQTLGQGPEFLTYFQNEAQLEKSRLLSDRFSAERPKGSFSTLEIQRTEQGDSAMYLCAIPDTGGVNTEAFFGQGTRLTVV.

The chain is built from TRBV6-1 and TRBJ2-5; TRBD1 is a possible D gene (6 bases). Trimming removed 5 bases at V and 3 bases at J, with 13 bases between. The CDR3 has 14 residues. CDR1 MNHNS and CDR2 SASEGT come from the germline V gene. CDR3: CASSLQGFEETQYF. CDR3 bases: TGTGCCAGCAGTCTACAGGGCTTTGAAGAGACCCAGTACTTC.

This clonotype was seen more than once but under ten times. This chain joins TRBV6-1 and TRBJ2-7; 7 nucleotides line up with TRBD2. There are 15 residues in the CDR3. Germline V gene lookup returns CDR1 MNHNS and CDR2 SASEGT. J gave up 0 bases and V 6 bases, and 8 bases lay outside the gene matches. CDR3 coding DNA: TGTGCCAGCAGCTTCAGCGGGGATAGCTCCTACGAGCAGTACTTC. This encodes CASSFSGDSSYEQYF.

This clonotype was detected a few times. This chain joins TRBV20-1 and TRBJ2-7; D unclear. In germline, CDR1 is DFQATT, CDR2 SNEGSKA (reference sequence). The CDR3 has 17 residues. V was clipped by 1 base and J by 9 bases, with 28 bases between them. The CDR3, as DNA: TGCAGTGCTAGAGCCCCAACTTTGGACGGACCGAACCCGAGGCAGTACTTC. Amino acids: CSARAPTLDGPNPRQYF.

This clonotype came up many times. CDR3: CASTPHSEGLGQGYGYTF. As DNA, the CDR3 is TGTGCCAGCACCCCACACTCCGAAGGTTTAGGGCAGGGCTATGGCTACACCTTC. The rearrangement joins TRBV28 to TRBJ1-2, with a possible D match to TRBD1 (5 bases). Per germline, CDR1 MDHEN and CDR2 SYDVKM. V was clipped by 7 bases and J by 4 bases, with 28 bases between them. CDR3 length: 18 residues.